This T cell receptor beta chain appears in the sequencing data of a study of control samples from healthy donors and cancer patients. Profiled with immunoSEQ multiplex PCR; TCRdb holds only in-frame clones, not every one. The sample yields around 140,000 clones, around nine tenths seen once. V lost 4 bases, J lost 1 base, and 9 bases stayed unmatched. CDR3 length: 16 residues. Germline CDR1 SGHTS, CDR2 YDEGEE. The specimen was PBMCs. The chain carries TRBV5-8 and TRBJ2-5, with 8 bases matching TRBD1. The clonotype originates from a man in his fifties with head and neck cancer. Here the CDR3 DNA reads TGTGCCAGCAGCCCCGGGACAGGTGGTGCCCAAGAGACCCAGTACTTC. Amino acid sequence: CASSPGTGGAQETQYF.